This TCR beta chain was recovered during a study of T cell repertoires in cytomegalovirus infection. Study in general: Both recently identified HLA-C-restricted and well-studied HLA-B-restricted CMV epitopes were used in the study. Public TCR beta signatures provided an indication of both CMV infection and a matching HLA type.

With respect to this clonotype: The antigen is not known.

Overall study results and limits: Pooled public TCR beta family frequency picked out CMV carriers with the relevant HLA. Dominating the ex vivo response were HLA-C-restricted CMV-specific TCR beta clonotypes.

TCRdb itself ran the reads through MiXCR, one entry per CDR3 protein. The sample lists 40,000 to 55,000 distinct CDR3 sequences, around a fifth occurring once. The CDR3 runs to 12 residues. Trimming took off 9 bases at V and 1 base at J, with 7 bases between the two ends. The germline gives CDR1 MDHEN, CDR2 SYDVKM. This clonotype originated in a human donor in good health (CMV status not recorded). Some clones in this sample may be carry-over from other donors' samples. The chain joins TRBV28 to TRBJ1-5, with D hard to call. The material was CD8+ T cells from cultured PBMCs, obtained from culture after CMV antigen stimulation. For the CDR3, the DNA is TGTGCCAGTACGCGGAGCAATCAGCCCCAGCATTTT. Its protein is CASTRSNQPQHF.